This is a list of T cell receptor beta chains from one sample in a study of technical replicates of blood from a handful of donors. TCRdb keeps only in-frame clones here, not all; method: immunoSEQ multiplex PCR. The data show around 80,000 clones, around 94% seen once. Sequenced material: T cells isolated from PBMCs. The source of these receptors is a human donor in good health. Each CDR3 is given with its conserved first and last residue. Each record gives: clone size, D gene, J gene, V gene, CDR3 protein, CDR3 DNA. D genes are given only for firm matches. Part of the rows lack a size; the others show once, few, many or a class for expanded clones.

abundance: -; d_gene: -; j_gene: TRBJ2-7; v_gene: TRBV6-5; CDR3aa: CASSYPDRIYEQYF; CDR3nt: TGTGCCAGCAGTTACCCCGACAGGATCTACGAGCAGTACTTC
abundance: -; d_gene: TRBD2; j_gene: TRBJ2-6; v_gene: TRBV2; CDR3aa: CASSRLAVISGANVLTF; CDR3nt: TGTGCCAGCTCCCGACTAGCGGTGATCTCTGGGGCCAACGTCCTGACTTTC
abundance: -; d_gene: TRBD2; j_gene: TRBJ2-3; v_gene: TRBV7-8; CDR3aa: CASSLTRTSGSLPTSTDTQYF; CDR3nt: TGTGCCAGCAGCTTGACTCGGACTAGCGGGAGCTTACCTACTAGCACAGATACGCAGTATTTT
abundance: -; d_gene: TRBD1; j_gene: TRBJ1-2; v_gene: TRBV28; CDR3aa: CASRPTGGGPYGYTF; CDR3nt: TGTGCCAGCAGACCAACAGGGGGCGGTCCCTATGGCTACACCTTC
abundance: -; d_gene: TRBD1; j_gene: TRBJ2-1; v_gene: TRBV7-3; CDR3aa: CASSLSGTGGSDEQFF; CDR3nt: TGTGCCAGCAGCCTGTCCGGGACAGGGGGCTCGGATGAGCAGTTCTTC
abundance: once; d_gene: TRBD2; j_gene: TRBJ2-7; v_gene: TRBV6-1; CDR3aa: CASSELAGAEQYF; CDR3nt: TGTGCCAGCAGTGAGCTAGCGGGAGCCGAGCAGTACTTC
abundance: -; d_gene: -; j_gene: TRBJ1-1; v_gene: TRBV30; CDR3aa: CAWSVLLSENTEAFF; CDR3nt: TGTGCCTGGAGTGTACTTCTTTCCGAGAACACTGAAGCTTTCTTT
abundance: -; d_gene: TRBD1; j_gene: TRBJ2-2; v_gene: TRBV10-3; CDR3aa: CAISGTGAGGELFF; CDR3nt: TGTGCCATCAGTGGGACAGGGGCAGGCGGGGAGCTGTTTTTT
abundance: -; d_gene: -; j_gene: TRBJ1-1; v_gene: TRBV30; CDR3aa: CAWSGTANTEAFF; CDR3nt: TGTGCCTGGAGTGGGACAGCCAACACTGAAGCTTTCTTT
abundance: -; d_gene: TRBD1; j_gene: TRBJ2-2; v_gene: TRBV9; CDR3aa: CASSLRTGDTGELFF; CDR3nt: TGTGCCAGCAGCTTGAGGACAGGGGACACCGGGGAGCTGTTTTTT
abundance: -; d_gene: TRBD2; j_gene: TRBJ2-1; v_gene: TRBV6-1; CDR3aa: CASRTGLAGDNEQFF; CDR3nt: TGTGCCAGCAGAACCGGACTAGCGGGAGACAATGAGCAGTTCTTC
abundance: -; d_gene: -; j_gene: TRBJ1-5; v_gene: TRBV19; CDR3aa: CASNLVNSNQPQHF; CDR3nt: TGTGCCAGTAATCTAGTCAATAGCAATCAGCCCCAGCATTTT
abundance: -; d_gene: TRBD1; j_gene: TRBJ2-7; v_gene: TRBV5-5; CDR3aa: CASSLDRGQNYEQYF; CDR3nt: TGTGCCAGCAGCTTGGATCGGGGACAGAACTACGAGCAGTACTTC
abundance: few; d_gene: -; j_gene: TRBJ2-2; v_gene: TRBV27; CDR3aa: CASSLYVAGELFF; CDR3nt: TGTGCCAGCAGTTTATATGTCGCCGGGGAGCTGTTTTTT
abundance: -; d_gene: -; j_gene: TRBJ1-2; v_gene: TRBV11-2; CDR3aa: CASSPDRGDGYTF; CDR3nt: TGTGCCAGCAGCCCGGACAGAGGAGACGGCTACACCTTC
abundance: -; d_gene: -; j_gene: TRBJ1-1; v_gene: TRBV12-5; CDR3aa: CVITTDTNIEAFF; CDR3nt: TGTGTCATAACTACGGATACGAACATTGAAGCTTTCTTT
abundance: -; d_gene: -; j_gene: TRBJ2-2; v_gene: TRBV7-6; CDR3aa: CASSSGDLTRDTGELFF; CDR3nt: TGTGCCAGCAGCTCCGGAGACCTGACTAGGGACACCGGGGAGCTGTTTTTT
abundance: -; d_gene: -; j_gene: TRBJ2-3; v_gene: TRBV9; CDR3aa: CASSVGGWSHTDTQYF; CDR3nt: TGTGCCAGCAGCGTAGGAGGTTGGTCCCACACAGATACGCAGTATTTT